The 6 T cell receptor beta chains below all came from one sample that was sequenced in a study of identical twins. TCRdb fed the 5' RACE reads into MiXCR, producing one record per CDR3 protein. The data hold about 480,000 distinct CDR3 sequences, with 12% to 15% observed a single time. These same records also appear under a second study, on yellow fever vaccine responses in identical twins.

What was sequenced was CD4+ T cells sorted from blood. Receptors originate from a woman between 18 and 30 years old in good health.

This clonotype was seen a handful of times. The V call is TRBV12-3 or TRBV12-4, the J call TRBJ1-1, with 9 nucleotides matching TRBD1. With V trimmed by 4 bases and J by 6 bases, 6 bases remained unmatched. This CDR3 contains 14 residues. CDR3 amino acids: CASSSGQGFAEAFF. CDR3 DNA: TGTGCCAGCAGTTCCGGACAGGGGTTCGCTGAAGCTTTCTTT.

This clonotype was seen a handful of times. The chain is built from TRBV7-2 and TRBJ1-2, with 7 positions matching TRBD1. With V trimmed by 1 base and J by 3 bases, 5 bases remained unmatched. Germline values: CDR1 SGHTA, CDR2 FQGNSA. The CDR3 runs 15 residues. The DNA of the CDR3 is TGTGCCAGCAGCTTAGGTTCAGGGGGTTACTATGGCTACACCTTC. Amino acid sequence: CASSLGSGGYYGYTF.

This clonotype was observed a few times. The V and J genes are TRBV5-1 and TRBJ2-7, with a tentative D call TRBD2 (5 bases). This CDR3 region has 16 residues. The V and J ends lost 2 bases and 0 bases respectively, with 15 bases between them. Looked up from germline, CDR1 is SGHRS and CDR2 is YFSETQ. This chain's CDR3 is CASSFARPRGSYEQYF. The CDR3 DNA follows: TGCGCCAGCAGCTTCGCCCGCCCCCGGGGCTCCTACGAGCAGTACTTC.

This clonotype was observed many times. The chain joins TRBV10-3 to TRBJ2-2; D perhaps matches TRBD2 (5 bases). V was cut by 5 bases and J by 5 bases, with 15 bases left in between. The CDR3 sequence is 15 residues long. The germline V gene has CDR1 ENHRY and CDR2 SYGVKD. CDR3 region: CAISLHSGGTGELFF. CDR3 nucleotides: TGTGCCATCAGTTTACACAGCGGTGGGACCGGGGAGCTGTTTTTT.

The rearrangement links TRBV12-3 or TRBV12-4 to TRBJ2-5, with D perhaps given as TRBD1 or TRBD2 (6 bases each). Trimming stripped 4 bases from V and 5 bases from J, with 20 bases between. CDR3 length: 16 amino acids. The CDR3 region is CASSSARGPGEETQYF. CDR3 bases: TGTGCCAGCAGTTCGGCCCGGGGGCCGGGGGAGGAGACCCAGTACTTC.

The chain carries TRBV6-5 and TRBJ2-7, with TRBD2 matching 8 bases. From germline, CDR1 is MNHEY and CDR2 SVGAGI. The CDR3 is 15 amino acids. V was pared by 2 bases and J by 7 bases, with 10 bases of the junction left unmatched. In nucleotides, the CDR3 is TGTGCCAGCAGTTACGCGGGAGGACACCCTGGAGAGCAGTACTTC. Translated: CASSYAGGHPGEQYF.